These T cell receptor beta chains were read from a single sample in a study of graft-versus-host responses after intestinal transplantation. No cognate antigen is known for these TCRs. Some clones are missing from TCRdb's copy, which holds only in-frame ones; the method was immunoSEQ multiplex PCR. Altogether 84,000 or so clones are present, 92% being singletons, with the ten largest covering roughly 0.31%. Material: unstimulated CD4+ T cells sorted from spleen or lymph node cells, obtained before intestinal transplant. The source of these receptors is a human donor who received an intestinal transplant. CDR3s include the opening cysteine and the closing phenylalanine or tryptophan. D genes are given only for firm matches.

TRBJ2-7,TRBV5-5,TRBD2,TGTGCCAGCAGCTTGGGACTAGCGGGAGTAAGTGAGCAGTACTTC,CASSLGLAGVSEQYF
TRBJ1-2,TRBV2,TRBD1,TGTGCCAGCAGTGAAAGAGGTACAGGGGGCAGCTACACCTTC,CASSERGTGGSYTF
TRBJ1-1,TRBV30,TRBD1,TGTGCCAGTAACAGGGGGTTTCGAGTCACTGAAGCTTTCTTT,CASNRGFRVTEAFF
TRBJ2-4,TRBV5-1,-,TGCGCCAGCAGCTTGGAGAATAACATTCAGTACTTC,CASSLENNIQYF
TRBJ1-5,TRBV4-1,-,TGCGCCAGCAGCCACTTCGACAGGTCTAATCAGCCCCAGCATTTT,CASSHFDRSNQPQHF
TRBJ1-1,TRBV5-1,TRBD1,TGCGCCAGCAGCTTGGCCCCCACAGGGGGCATGAACACTGAAGCTTTCTTT,CASSLAPTGGMNTEAFF
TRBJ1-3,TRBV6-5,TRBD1,TGTGCCAGCAGCCGTGACAGGGGGCGAGGAAACACCATATATTTT,CASSRDRGRGNTIYF
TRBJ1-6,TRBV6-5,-,TGTGCCAGCAGTTACTCGAGACAGTCGAGTCGTTCACCCCTCCACTTT,CASSYSRQSSRSPLHF
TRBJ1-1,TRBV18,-,TGTGCCAGCTCACCAATGGCCGGAACAAGTACTGAAGCTTTCTTT,CASSPMAGTSTEAFF
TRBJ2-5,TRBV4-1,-,TGCGCCAGCAGCCAAGATCGAGGAGGGGGACAAGAGACCCAGTACTTC,CASSQDRGGGQETQYF
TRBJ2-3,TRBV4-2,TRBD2,TGTGCCAGCAGCCAAGAAGCGGGAAGCACAGATACGCAGTATTTT,CASSQEAGSTDTQYF
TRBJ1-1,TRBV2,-,TGTGCCAGCAGCGGCTACAGGGAGAACACTGAAGCTTTCTTT,CASSGYRENTEAFF
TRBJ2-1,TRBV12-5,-,TGTGCTAGTGGTTTGGCTATCCCAAGCTCCTACAATGAGCAGTTCTTC,CASGLAIPSSYNEQFF
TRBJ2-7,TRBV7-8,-,TGTGCCAGCATCGCATCTCTCCGACAGGACTCCTACGAGCAGTACTTC,CASIASLRQDSYEQYF
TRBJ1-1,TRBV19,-,TGTGCCAGTATTTGGAACACTGAAGCTTTCTTT,CASIWNTEAFF
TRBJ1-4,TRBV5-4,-,TGTGCCAGCAGTTTCGGGGGGTTTAATGAAAAACTGTTTTTT,CASSFGGFNEKLFF
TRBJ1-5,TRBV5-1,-,TGCGCCAGCAGCTTGGGGACGGGCCCCTATCAGCCCCAGCATTTT,CASSLGTGPYQPQHF
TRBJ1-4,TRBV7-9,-,TGTGCCACAAACAGGGCAACTAATGAAAAACTGTTTTTT,CATNRATNEKLFF
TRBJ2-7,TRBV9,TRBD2,TGTGCCAGCAGCGTAGATCCGACTAGCGGCTCCTACGAGCAGTACTTC,CASSVDPTSGSYEQYF
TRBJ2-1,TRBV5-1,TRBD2,TGCGCCAGCAGCTATGGGGGGCTAGCGGGAGACTCCTACAATGAGCAGTTCTTC,CASSYGGLAGDSYNEQFF
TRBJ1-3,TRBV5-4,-,TGTGCCAGCAGCCTGGGATACACTGGAAACACCATATATTTT,CASSLGYTGNTIYF
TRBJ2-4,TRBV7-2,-,TGTGCCAGCAGCTTAGCGCGGTGGGGGCCCAAAAACATTCAGTACTTC,CASSLARWGPKNIQYF
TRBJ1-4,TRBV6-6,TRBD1,TGTGCCAGCAGTAGGACAGGGGGTACGGCTAATGAAAAACTGTTTTTT,CASSRTGGTANEKLFF
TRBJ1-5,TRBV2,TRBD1,TGTGCCAGTTCGGGACAGCAGAATCAGCCCCAGCATTTT,CASSGQQNQPQHF
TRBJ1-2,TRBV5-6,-,TGTGCCAGCAGCCTGGGACTCGGAGGGGCTAGGTATGGCTACACCTTC,CASSLGLGGARYGYTF